These T cell receptor beta chains were read from a single sample in a study of T-cell reconstitution after alpha-beta-depleted transplantation in children. TCRdb passed the PCR reads through MiXCR, listing each CDR3 protein once. The sample yields some 550,000 distinct CDR3 sequences, roughly 18% seen once. This specimen was PBMCs from the stem cell graft donor, taken from the stem cell graft. The receptors come from a human donor who donated a stem cell graft to a child with acute lymphoblastic leukemia. Both conserved end residues are part of each CDR3. The order of the fields is D gene, clone size, V gene, J gene, CDR3 protein, CDR3 DNA. The D gene is left open where the match is weak. The size field is filled for only some rows; it gives once, few, many or a size class.

D gene: TRBD1; clone size: many; V gene: TRBV25-1; J gene: TRBJ2-7; CDR3 protein: CASRDRGNYEQYF; CDR3 DNA: TGTGCCAGCAGGGACAGGGGAAACTACGAGCAGTACTTC
D gene: .; clone size: .; V gene: TRBV12-3/TRBV12-4; J gene: TRBJ1-1; CDR3 protein: CASSLGGGWTEAFF; CDR3 DNA: TGTGCCAGCAGCCTGGGGGGAGGATGGACTGAAGCTTTCTTT
D gene: .; clone size: .; V gene: TRBV6-6; J gene: TRBJ2-1; CDR3 protein: CASSYSRLDWFF; CDR3 DNA: TGTGCCAGCAGTTACTCCCGACTAGATTGGTTCTTC
D gene: .; clone size: .; V gene: TRBV11-2; J gene: TRBJ2-4; CDR3 protein: CASSLAVLAKNIQYF; CDR3 DNA: TGTGCCAGCAGCTTGGCGGTGCTAGCCAAAAACATTCAGTACTTC
D gene: .; clone size: few; V gene: TRBV20-1; J gene: TRBJ2-3; CDR3 protein: CSARAFWGYTQYF; CDR3 DNA: TGCAGTGCTAGGGCCTTTTGGGGGTATACGCAGTATTTT
D gene: .; clone size: few; V gene: TRBV20-1; J gene: TRBJ2-6; CDR3 protein: CSARVLYGGANVLTF; CDR3 DNA: TGCAGTGCTAGAGTCCTGTACGGAGGGGCCAACGTCCTGACTTTC
D gene: .; clone size: few; V gene: TRBV18; J gene: TRBJ2-7; CDR3 protein: CASSPPRGVHEQYF; CDR3 DNA: TGTGCCAGCTCACCACCGCGTGGAGTCCACGAGCAGTACTTC
D gene: .; clone size: .; V gene: TRBV28; J gene: TRBJ1-2; CDR3 protein: CAKRGSYGYTF; CDR3 DNA: TGTGCCAAAAGGGGATCCTATGGCTACACCTTC
D gene: .; clone size: few; V gene: TRBV5-1; J gene: TRBJ2-3; CDR3 protein: CASSGPYENTDTQYF; CDR3 DNA: TGCGCCAGCAGCGGTCCCTATGAAAATACAGATACGCAGTATTTT
D gene: TRBD1; clone size: few; V gene: TRBV6-1; J gene: TRBJ2-5; CDR3 protein: CASQTPQGARETQYF; CDR3 DNA: TGTGCCAGCCAGACTCCTCAGGGGGCCCGTGAGACCCAGTACTTC
D gene: TRBD2; clone size: few; V gene: TRBV3-1; J gene: TRBJ2-5; CDR3 protein: CASSQALAGRGTQYF; CDR3 DNA: TGTGCCAGCAGCCAAGCCCTAGCGGGACGTGGGACCCAGTACTTC
D gene: .; clone size: .; V gene: TRBV20-1; J gene: TRBJ2-1; CDR3 protein: CTADSFNSYNEQFF; CDR3 DNA: TGCACCGCCGACAGCTTCAACTCCTACAATGAGCAGTTCTTC
D gene: .; clone size: few; V gene: TRBV20-1; J gene: TRBJ1-2; CDR3 protein: CSGRTANGYTF; CDR3 DNA: TGCAGCGGACGGACAGCTAATGGCTACACCTTC
D gene: .; clone size: .; V gene: TRBV30; J gene: TRBJ2-1; CDR3 protein: CAWSVLVEQFF; CDR3 DNA: TGTGCCTGGAGTGTACTCGTCGAGCAGTTCTTC
D gene: .; clone size: .; V gene: TRBV20-1; J gene: TRBJ2-1; CDR3 protein: CSAPGTRRVYNEQFF; CDR3 DNA: TGCAGTGCTCCCGGAACTAGAAGGGTTTACAATGAGCAGTTCTTC
D gene: TRBD2; clone size: .; V gene: TRBV27; J gene: TRBJ2-7; CDR3 protein: CASSLRGLAGAPYEQYF; CDR3 DNA: TGTGCCAGCAGTTTACGGGGACTAGCGGGAGCCCCCTACGAGCAGTACTTC
D gene: .; clone size: few; V gene: TRBV12-3/TRBV12-4; J gene: TRBJ2-7; CDR3 protein: CASSRSGETFRYF; CDR3 DNA: TGTGCCAGCAGCCGATCGGGAGAGACCTTCCGGTACTTC
D gene: .; clone size: few; V gene: TRBV5-6; J gene: TRBJ1-1; CDR3 protein: CASSLRYSVAEAFF; CDR3 DNA: TGTGCCAGCAGCTTGAGGTATAGTGTCGCTGAAGCTTTCTTT
D gene: TRBD1; clone size: few; V gene: TRBV4-1; J gene: TRBJ2-1; CDR3 protein: CASSQDPGQYNEQFF; CDR3 DNA: TGCGCCAGCAGCCAAGATCCGGGACAGTACAATGAGCAGTTCTTC
D gene: .; clone size: many; V gene: TRBV7-9; J gene: TRBJ2-7; CDR3 protein: CASRQDYYEQYF; CDR3 DNA: TGTGCCAGCAGACAGGACTACTACGAGCAGTACTTC
D gene: TRBD2; clone size: .; V gene: TRBV10-3; J gene: TRBJ2-3; CDR3 protein: CAISEGRERVNTQYF; CDR3 DNA: TGTGCCATCAGTGAAGGGCGGGAGAGGGTAAATACGCAGTATTTT
D gene: .; clone size: few; V gene: TRBV20-1; J gene: TRBJ2-5; CDR3 protein: CSALTGPYRETQYF; CDR3 DNA: TGCAGTGCTTTAACGGGGCCTTATCGGGAGACCCAGTACTTC
D gene: TRBD2; clone size: .; V gene: TRBV20-1; J gene: TRBJ2-7; CDR3 protein: CSSLRTSGSTYEQYF; CDR3 DNA: TGCAGTTCCTTGAGGACTAGCGGGAGCACCTACGAGCAGTACTTC
D gene: .; clone size: .; V gene: TRBV5-1; J gene: TRBJ1-1; CDR3 protein: CASSPDGATEAFF; CDR3 DNA: TGCGCCAGCAGCCCGGATGGGGCAACTGAAGCTTTCTTT
D gene: TRBD2; clone size: few; V gene: TRBV7-8; J gene: TRBJ2-1; CDR3 protein: CASSSREDHEQFF; CDR3 DNA: TGTGCCAGCAGCTCGCGGGAGGATCATGAGCAGTTCTTC
D gene: TRBD2; clone size: .; V gene: TRBV6-5; J gene: TRBJ2-3; CDR3 protein: CASSSGLYGDTQYF; CDR3 DNA: TGTGCCAGCAGTTCGGGACTATACGGCGATACGCAGTATTTT
D gene: .; clone size: .; V gene: TRBV6-1; J gene: TRBJ1-5; CDR3 protein: CASRPNWDLSQPQHF; CDR3 DNA: TGTGCCAGCAGGCCTAACTGGGACCTAAGCCAGCCCCAGCATTTT
D gene: TRBD2; clone size: .; V gene: TRBV11-1; J gene: TRBJ2-3; CDR3 protein: CASSLPGLAGGALGDTQYF; CDR3 DNA: TGTGCCAGCAGCCTTCCGGGACTAGCGGGAGGAGCCTTGGGAGATACGCAGTATTTT
D gene: TRBD1; clone size: .; V gene: TRBV20-1; J gene: TRBJ1-4; CDR3 protein: CSASPWSGQGGWIEKLFF; CDR3 DNA: TGCAGTGCTAGCCCGTGGTCGGGACAGGGAGGGTGGATTGAAAAACTGTTTTTT
D gene: TRBD1; clone size: .; V gene: TRBV6-5; J gene: TRBJ1-5; CDR3 protein: CASSSTGVGQPQHF; CDR3 DNA: TGTGCCAGCAGTTCAACAGGGGTTGGTCAGCCCCAGCATTTT
D gene: .; clone size: few; V gene: TRBV9; J gene: TRBJ2-5; CDR3 protein: CASRLPPGLEETQYF; CDR3 DNA: TGTGCCAGCAGACTTCCCCCAGGGTTAGAAGAGACCCAGTACTTC
D gene: TRBD2; clone size: few; V gene: TRBV7-9; J gene: TRBJ2-1; CDR3 protein: CASRSRVASGRGNEQFF; CDR3 DNA: TGTGCCAGCAGGTCCCGGGTGGCTAGCGGGAGGGGTAATGAGCAGTTCTTC
D gene: TRBD1; clone size: .; V gene: TRBV9; J gene: TRBJ1-1; CDR3 protein: CASSVGQTITEAFF; CDR3 DNA: TGTGCCAGCAGCGTGGGACAGACAATCACCGAAGCTTTCTTT
D gene: TRBD2; clone size: few; V gene: TRBV7-8; J gene: TRBJ2-1; CDR3 protein: CASRIAGGAYNEQFF; CDR3 DNA: TGTGCCAGCAGAATAGCGGGAGGAGCCTACAATGAGCAGTTCTTC
D gene: .; clone size: few; V gene: TRBV6-5; J gene: TRBJ2-7; CDR3 protein: CASSYSLIYSYEQYF; CDR3 DNA: TGTGCCAGCAGTTACTCCCTTATTTACTCCTACGAGCAGTACTTC
D gene: TRBD2; clone size: few; V gene: TRBV4-1; J gene: TRBJ2-5; CDR3 protein: CASSLAGPETQYF; CDR3 DNA: TGCGCCAGCAGCCTAGCGGGGCCCGAGACCCAGTACTTC
D gene: TRBD2; clone size: .; V gene: TRBV5-1; J gene: TRBJ2-2; CDR3 protein: CASSLSRTSGRATGELFF; CDR3 DNA: TGCGCCAGCAGCTTGTCACGGACTAGCGGGAGGGCCACCGGGGAGCTGTTTTTT
D gene: .; clone size: .; V gene: TRBV5-1; J gene: TRBJ2-1; CDR3 protein: CASSYTPGQGIESEQFF; CDR3 DNA: TGCGCCAGCAGCTATACCCCGGGACAAGGGATTGAGAGTGAGCAGTTCTTC
D gene: .; clone size: .; V gene: TRBV7-9; J gene: TRBJ1-2; CDR3 protein: CASREQRNYGYTF; CDR3 DNA: TGTGCCAGCAGGGAACAGAGAAACTATGGCTACACCTTC
D gene: TRBD1; clone size: many; V gene: TRBV27; J gene: TRBJ1-2; CDR3 protein: CASSSRGQGDYGYTF; CDR3 DNA: TGTGCCAGCAGTTCCCGAGGACAGGGCGACTATGGCTACACCTTC
D gene: .; clone size: few; V gene: TRBV5-1; J gene: TRBJ2-5; CDR3 protein: CASIDDRVETQYF; CDR3 DNA: TGCGCCAGCATCGACGACCGGGTAGAGACCCAGTACTTC
D gene: .; clone size: .; V gene: TRBV12-3/TRBV12-4; J gene: TRBJ2-4; CDR3 protein: CASSLAQGGRGSQYF; CDR3 DNA: TGTGCCAGCAGTTTAGCGCAGGGGGGTCGAGGCAGTCAGTACTTC
D gene: TRBD1; clone size: .; V gene: TRBV5-1; J gene: TRBJ1-2; CDR3 protein: CASSVGQGLRYGYTF; CDR3 DNA: TGCGCCAGCAGCGTCGGACAGGGGTTGCGGTATGGCTACACCTTC
D gene: .; clone size: .; V gene: TRBV6-6; J gene: TRBJ2-7; CDR3 protein: CASRAGGGYEQYF; CDR3 DNA: TGTGCCAGCAGAGCCGGTGGAGGCTACGAGCAGTACTTC
D gene: .; clone size: .; V gene: TRBV7-3; J gene: TRBJ1-3; CDR3 protein: CASSLIWGDTIYF; CDR3 DNA: TGTGCCAGCAGCTTAATCTGGGGTGACACCATATATTTT
D gene: .; clone size: few; V gene: TRBV5-1; J gene: TRBJ2-1; CDR3 protein: CASSLKGTNEQFF; CDR3 DNA: TGCGCCAGCAGCTTGAAGGGGACCAATGAGCAGTTCTTC
D gene: TRBD2; clone size: .; V gene: TRBV20-1; J gene: TRBJ2-7; CDR3 protein: CSAAKPGLADNEQYF; CDR3 DNA: TGCAGTGCTGCGAAACCGGGACTAGCGGACAACGAGCAGTACTTC
D gene: TRBD2; clone size: .; V gene: TRBV15; J gene: TRBJ2-7; CDR3 protein: CATSRDRTSGKNEQYF; CDR3 DNA: TGTGCCACCAGCAGAGATCGGACTAGCGGGAAAAACGAGCAGTACTTC
D gene: .; clone size: .; V gene: TRBV6-2/TRBV6-3; J gene: TRBJ2-1; CDR3 protein: CASSYWRSSYNEQFF; CDR3 DNA: TGTGCCAGCAGTTATTGGCGCAGCTCCTACAATGAGCAGTTCTTC
D gene: .; clone size: .; V gene: TRBV25-1; J gene: TRBJ2-3; CDR3 protein: CASSPRAGADTQYF; CDR3 DNA: TGTGCCAGCAGTCCCCGGGCAGGGGCAGATACGCAGTATTTT
D gene: TRBD2; clone size: .; V gene: TRBV12-3/TRBV12-4; J gene: TRBJ2-1; CDR3 protein: CASSLSPRLAGGSYNEQFF; CDR3 DNA: TGTGCCAGCAGTTTATCGCCTAGACTAGCGGGAGGGTCCTACAATGAGCAGTTCTTC
D gene: .; clone size: .; V gene: TRBV20-1; J gene: TRBJ1-2; CDR3 protein: CSADGTSGDGYTF; CDR3 DNA: TGCAGTGCTGACGGGACCTCGGGGGATGGCTACACCTTC
D gene: TRBD2; clone size: .; V gene: TRBV12-3/TRBV12-4; J gene: TRBJ2-3; CDR3 protein: CASTRRLAGGDTQYF; CDR3 DNA: TGTGCCAGCACCCGAAGACTAGCGGGAGGGGATACGCAGTATTTT
D gene: .; clone size: .; V gene: TRBV18; J gene: TRBJ1-6; CDR3 protein: CASSRAGSNPNSPLHF; CDR3 DNA: TGTGCCAGCTCCCGGGCCGGGAGTAACCCTAATTCACCCCTCCACTTT
D gene: .; clone size: .; V gene: TRBV29-1; J gene: TRBJ2-7; CDR3 protein: CSVDNPGQSSYEQYF; CDR3 DNA: TGCAGCGTTGATAACCCGGGGCAGAGCTCCTACGAGCAGTACTTC
D gene: .; clone size: few; V gene: TRBV29-1; J gene: TRBJ1-4; CDR3 protein: CSAKTRGLNEKLFF; CDR3 DNA: TGCAGCGCCAAAACACGGGGACTTAATGAAAAACTGTTTTTT
D gene: TRBD1; clone size: .; V gene: TRBV12-3/TRBV12-4; J gene: TRBJ2-2; CDR3 protein: CASSLNRGQGTGELFF; CDR3 DNA: TGTGCCAGCAGTCTCAACAGGGGGCAGGGCACCGGGGAGCTGTTTTTT
D gene: .; clone size: .; V gene: TRBV7-9; J gene: TRBJ2-5; CDR3 protein: CASSDLWAAQETQYF; CDR3 DNA: TGTGCCAGCAGCGACCTGTGGGCAGCACAAGAGACCCAGTACTTC
D gene: .; clone size: few; V gene: TRBV6-1; J gene: TRBJ1-2; CDR3 protein: CASSQRQHYGYTF; CDR3 DNA: TGTGCCAGCAGTCAGAGACAGCACTATGGCTACACCTTC